The clone carrying this TCR beta chain was detected only a few times. The TCR library protocol attached unique molecular identifiers to the individual cDNA molecules. TCRdb independently ran MiXCR on the 5' RACE reads; one entry per CDR3 protein. The sample holds approximately 56,000 distinct CDR3 sequences, roughly 10% seen once. V trimming: 10 bases; J trimming: 0 bases; junction bases outside the gene matches: 5. CDR3 length equals 15 residues. Germline-derived CDR1 and CDR2 are MNHEY and SVGEGT. These data are taken from a study of early T cells in non-severe SARS-CoV-2 infection. The wider study: Sequencing used unsorted whole-blood bulk RNA, so chains lack pairing.

The sequencing sample was made of whole blood. V and J are TRBV6-2 or TRBV6-3 and TRBJ2-6; 8 bases map to TRBD1. This clonotype was obtained from an adult who was a healthcare worker with PCR-confirmed SARS-CoV-2 infection or an uninfected control (not recorded which). CDR3 amino acids: CATRDRLSGANVLTF. In DNA form, the CDR3 reads TGTGCCACCAGGGACAGGCTCTCTGGGGCCAACGTCCTGACTTTC.